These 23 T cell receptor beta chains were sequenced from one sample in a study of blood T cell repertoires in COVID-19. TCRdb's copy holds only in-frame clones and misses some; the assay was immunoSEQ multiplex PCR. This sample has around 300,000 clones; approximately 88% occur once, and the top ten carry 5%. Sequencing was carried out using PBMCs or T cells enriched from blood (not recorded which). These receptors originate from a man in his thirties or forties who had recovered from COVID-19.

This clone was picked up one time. The CDR3 nucleotides read TGTGCCAGCACCCCCGGCGGACTAGCGGGGAACACCGGGGAGCTGTTTTTT. Its translation: CASTPGGLAGNTGELFF. The chain is built from TRBV28 and TRBJ2-2; TRBD2 matches at 11 bases. Germline V lookup: CDR1 MDHEN, CDR2 SYDVKM. CDR3 length equals 17 residues. V shed 7 bases and J 1 base; nucleotides not matched to a gene: 8.

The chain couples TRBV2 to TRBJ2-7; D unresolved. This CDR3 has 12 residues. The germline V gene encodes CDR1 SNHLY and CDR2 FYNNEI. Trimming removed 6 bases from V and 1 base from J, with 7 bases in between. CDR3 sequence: CASRTRSYEQYF. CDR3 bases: TGTGCCAGCAGGACACGATCCTACGAGCAGTACTTC.

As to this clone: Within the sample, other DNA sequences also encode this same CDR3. The CDR3 region is CASSPGQGAGYGYTF. The CDR3 region has the DNA TGCGCCAGCAGCCCTGGACAGGGGGCGGGCTATGGCTACACCTTC. The chain has TRBV5-1 and TRBJ1-2; 11 bases agree with TRBD1. Germline V CDR1 and CDR2: SGHRS, YFSETQ. CDR3 length equals 15 residues. The J segment lost 4 bases and the V segment lost 4 bases, leaving 6 bases of the junction unmatched.

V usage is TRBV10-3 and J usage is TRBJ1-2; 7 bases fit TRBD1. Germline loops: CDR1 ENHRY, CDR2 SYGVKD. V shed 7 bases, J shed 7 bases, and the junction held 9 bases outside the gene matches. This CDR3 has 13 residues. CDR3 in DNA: TGTGCCATCACCCGGGAGGGGGCTGGTGGCTACACCTTC. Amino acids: CAITREGAGGYTF.

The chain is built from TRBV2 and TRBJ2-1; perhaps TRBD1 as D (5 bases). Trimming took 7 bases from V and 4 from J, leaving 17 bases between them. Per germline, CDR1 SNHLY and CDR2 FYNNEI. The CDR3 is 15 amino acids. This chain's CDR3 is CASKGLQGIYNEQFF. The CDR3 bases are TGTGCCAGCAAAGGTTTGCAGGGAATTTACAATGAGCAGTTCTTC.

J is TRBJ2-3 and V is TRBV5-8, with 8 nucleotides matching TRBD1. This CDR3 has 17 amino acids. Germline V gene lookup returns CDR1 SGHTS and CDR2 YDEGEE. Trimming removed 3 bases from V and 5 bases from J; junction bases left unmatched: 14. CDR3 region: CASSSGRAGGYGDTQYF. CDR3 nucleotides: TGTGCCAGCAGCTCCGGCAGGGCAGGGGGCTATGGAGATACGCAGTATTTT.

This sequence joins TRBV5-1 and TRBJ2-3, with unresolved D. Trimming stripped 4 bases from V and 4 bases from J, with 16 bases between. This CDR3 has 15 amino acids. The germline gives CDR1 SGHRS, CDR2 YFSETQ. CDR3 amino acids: CASSPQWQRSDTQYF. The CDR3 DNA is TGCGCCAGCAGCCCGCAGTGGCAGAGGTCAGATACGCAGTATTTT.

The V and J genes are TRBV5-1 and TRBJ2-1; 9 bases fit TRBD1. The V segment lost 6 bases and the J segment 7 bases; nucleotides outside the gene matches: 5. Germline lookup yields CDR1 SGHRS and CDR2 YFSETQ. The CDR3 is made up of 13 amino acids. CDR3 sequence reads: CASIRTGANEQFF. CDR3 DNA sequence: TGCGCCAGCATCAGGACAGGGGCGAATGAGCAGTTCTTC.

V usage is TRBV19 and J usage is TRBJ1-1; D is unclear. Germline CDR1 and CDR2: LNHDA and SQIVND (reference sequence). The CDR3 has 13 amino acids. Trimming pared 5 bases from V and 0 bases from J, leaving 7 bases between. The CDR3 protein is CASSLLMNTEAFF. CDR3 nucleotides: TGTGCCAGTAGTCTGTTAATGAACACTGAAGCTTTCTTT.

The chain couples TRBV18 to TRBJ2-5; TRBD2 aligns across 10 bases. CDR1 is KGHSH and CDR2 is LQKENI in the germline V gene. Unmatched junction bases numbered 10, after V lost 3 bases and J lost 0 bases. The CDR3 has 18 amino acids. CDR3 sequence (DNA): TGTGCCAGCTCACCTTTCTCTAGCGGGGGACTGTACCAAGAGACCCAGTACTTC. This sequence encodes CASSPFSSGGLYQETQYF.

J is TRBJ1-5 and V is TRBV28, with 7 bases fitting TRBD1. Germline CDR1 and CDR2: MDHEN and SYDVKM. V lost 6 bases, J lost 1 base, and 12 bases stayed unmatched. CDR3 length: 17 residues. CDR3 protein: CASSPTDRYKSNQPQHF. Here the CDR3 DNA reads TGTGCCAGCAGCCCCACGGACAGGTACAAGAGCAATCAGCCCCAGCATTTT.

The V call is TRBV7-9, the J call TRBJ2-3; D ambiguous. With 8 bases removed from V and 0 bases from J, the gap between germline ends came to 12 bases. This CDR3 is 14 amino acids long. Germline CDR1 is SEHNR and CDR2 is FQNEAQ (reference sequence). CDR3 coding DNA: TGTGCCAGCCCGCGGCTGACTAGCACAGATACGCAGTATTTT. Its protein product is CASPRLTSTDTQYF.

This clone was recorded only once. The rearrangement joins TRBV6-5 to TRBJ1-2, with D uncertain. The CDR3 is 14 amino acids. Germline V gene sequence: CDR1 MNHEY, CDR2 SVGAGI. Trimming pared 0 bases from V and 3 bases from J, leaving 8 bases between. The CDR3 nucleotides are TGTGCCAGCAGTTACTCATTCGGTTACTATGGCTACACCTTC. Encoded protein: CASSYSFGYYGYTF.

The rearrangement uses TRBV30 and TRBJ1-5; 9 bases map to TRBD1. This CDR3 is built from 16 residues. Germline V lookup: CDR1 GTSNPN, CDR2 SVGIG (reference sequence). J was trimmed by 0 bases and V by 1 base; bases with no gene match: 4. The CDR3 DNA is TGTGCCTGGAGTGCCGGGACAGGGATTAGCAATCAGCCCCAGCATTTT. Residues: CAWSAGTGISNQPQHF.

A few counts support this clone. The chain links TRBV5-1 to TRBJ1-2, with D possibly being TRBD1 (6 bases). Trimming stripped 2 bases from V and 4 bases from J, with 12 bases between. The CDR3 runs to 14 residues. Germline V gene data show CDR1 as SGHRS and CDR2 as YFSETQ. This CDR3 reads CASSLQGDGYGYTF. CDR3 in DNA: TGCGCCAGCAGCTTACAGGGAGACGGCTATGGCTACACCTTC.

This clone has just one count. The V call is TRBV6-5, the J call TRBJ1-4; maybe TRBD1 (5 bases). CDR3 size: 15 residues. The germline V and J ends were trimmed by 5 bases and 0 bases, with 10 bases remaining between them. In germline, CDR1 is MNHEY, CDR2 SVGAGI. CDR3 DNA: TGTGCCAGCAGTAAGGAGACAGCAACTAATGAAAAACTGTTTTTT. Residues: CASSKETATNEKLFF.

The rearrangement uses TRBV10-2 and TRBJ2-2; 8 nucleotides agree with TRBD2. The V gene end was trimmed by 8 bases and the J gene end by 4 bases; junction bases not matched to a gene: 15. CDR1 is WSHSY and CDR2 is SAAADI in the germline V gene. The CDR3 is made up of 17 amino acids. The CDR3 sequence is CASRVGGGPWGTGELFF. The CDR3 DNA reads TGCGCCAGCCGGGTCGGCGGGGGGCCGTGGGGCACCGGGGAGCTGTTTTTT.

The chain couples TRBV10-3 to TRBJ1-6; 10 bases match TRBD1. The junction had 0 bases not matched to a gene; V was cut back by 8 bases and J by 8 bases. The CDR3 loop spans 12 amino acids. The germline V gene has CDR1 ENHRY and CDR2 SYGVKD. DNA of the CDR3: TGTGCCATCGGGACAGGGGATTCACCCCTCCACTTT. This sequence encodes CAIGTGDSPLHF.

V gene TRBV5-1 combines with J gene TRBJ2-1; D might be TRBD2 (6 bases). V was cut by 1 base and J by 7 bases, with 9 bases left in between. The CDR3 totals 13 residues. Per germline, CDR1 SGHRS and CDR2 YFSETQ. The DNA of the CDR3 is TGCGCCAGCAGCTTGAACGGAGGGAATGAGCAGTTCTTC. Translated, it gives CASSLNGGNEQFF.

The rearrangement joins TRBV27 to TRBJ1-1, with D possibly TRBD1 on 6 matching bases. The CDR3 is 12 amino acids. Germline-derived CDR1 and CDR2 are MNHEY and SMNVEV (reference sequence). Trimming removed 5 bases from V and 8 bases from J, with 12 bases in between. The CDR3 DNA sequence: TGTGCCAGCAGTGAAGACAGGCGAGAAGCTTTCTTT. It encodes CASSEDRREAFF.

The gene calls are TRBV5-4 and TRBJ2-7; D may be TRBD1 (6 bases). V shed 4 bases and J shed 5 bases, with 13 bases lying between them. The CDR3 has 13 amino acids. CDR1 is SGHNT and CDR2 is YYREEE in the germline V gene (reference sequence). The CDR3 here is CASSPRRGDEQYF. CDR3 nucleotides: TGTGCCAGCAGCCCCCGCAGGGGCGACGAGCAGTACTTC.

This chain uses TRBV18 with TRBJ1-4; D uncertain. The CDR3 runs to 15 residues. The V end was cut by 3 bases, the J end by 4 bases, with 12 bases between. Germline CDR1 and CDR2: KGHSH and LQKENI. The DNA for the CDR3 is TGTGCCAGCTCACCCCAGCGTGAATTTAATGAAAAACTGTTTTTT. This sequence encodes CASSPQREFNEKLFF.

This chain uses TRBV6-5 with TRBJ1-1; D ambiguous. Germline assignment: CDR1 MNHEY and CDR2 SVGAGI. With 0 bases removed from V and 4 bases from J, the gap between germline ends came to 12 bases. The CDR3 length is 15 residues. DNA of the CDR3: TGTGCCAGCAGTTACTCAGCCCGCGGAGGCACTGAAGCTTTCTTT. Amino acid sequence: CASSYSARGGTEAFF.